A selection of T cell receptor beta chains follows, all from one sample in a study of OX40 agonist ivuxolimab in advanced cancers. Method: immunoSEQ multiplex PCR; TCRdb's copy keeps in-frame clones and lacks some. The sample consists of roughly 96,000 clones, approximately 80% of them appearing once. The material was CD4+ or CD8+ T cells sorted from blood, obtained in a trial of the OX40 agonist ivuxolimab. All receptors derive from an adult with an advanced solid tumor such as melanoma, head and neck, liver or kidney cancer. The CDR3 runs from the conserved cysteine through the conserved F or W. The D gene is left open where the match is weak. Rows may omit the clone size; those that give it use once, few, many or a size class.

j_call clone_size d_call v_call cdr3_nt cdr3_aa
TRBJ2-7 once . TRBV2 TGTGCCAGTGACAGCTCCTACGAGCAGTACTTC CASDSSYEQYF
TRBJ1-4 . . TRBV18 TGTGCCAGCTCGCTGAGCCGGGCAAACCGTAATGAAAAACTGTTTTTT CASSLSRANRNEKLFF
TRBJ2-3 . . TRBV29-1 TGCAGCGTGTCCGCGGGGACAGATACGCAGTATTTT CSVSAGTDTQYF
TRBJ1-2 . TRBD1 TRBV6-5 TGTGCCAGCAGTTTCTCCTGGACAGGGGGCCTCTATGGCTACACCTTC CASSFSWTGGLYGYTF
TRBJ2-2 . . TRBV19 TGTGCCAGTAGTATAGATCAGGGGGGAGGGAACACCGGGGAGCTGTTTTTT CASSIDQGGGNTGELFF
TRBJ1-1 . TRBD1 TRBV7-9 TGTGCGGGGCGCAGGGGGGACACTGAAGCTTTCTTT CAGRRGDTEAFF
TRBJ2-1 once TRBD2 TRBV19 TGTGCCAGTGCTGTAGGTAGCGGGATTGAGCAGTTCTTC CASAVGSGIEQFF
TRBJ1-4 few TRBD1 TRBV30 TGTGCCTGGACCGGGACAGATAATGAAAAACTGTTTTTT CAWTGTDNEKLFF
TRBJ2-5 . TRBD2 TRBV7-2 TGTGCCAGCAGACTTCGACTAGCGGGGGTGACCCAGTACTTC CASRLRLAGVTQYF
TRBJ2-1 . . TRBV11-2 TGTGCCAGCAGCCAGGGGGGGTCGTACAATGAGCAGTTCTTC CASSQGGSYNEQFF
TRBJ2-6 . . TRBV19 TGTGCCAGTAGTACCTACATTAGCTCTGGGGCCAACGTCCTGACTTTC CASSTYISSGANVLTF